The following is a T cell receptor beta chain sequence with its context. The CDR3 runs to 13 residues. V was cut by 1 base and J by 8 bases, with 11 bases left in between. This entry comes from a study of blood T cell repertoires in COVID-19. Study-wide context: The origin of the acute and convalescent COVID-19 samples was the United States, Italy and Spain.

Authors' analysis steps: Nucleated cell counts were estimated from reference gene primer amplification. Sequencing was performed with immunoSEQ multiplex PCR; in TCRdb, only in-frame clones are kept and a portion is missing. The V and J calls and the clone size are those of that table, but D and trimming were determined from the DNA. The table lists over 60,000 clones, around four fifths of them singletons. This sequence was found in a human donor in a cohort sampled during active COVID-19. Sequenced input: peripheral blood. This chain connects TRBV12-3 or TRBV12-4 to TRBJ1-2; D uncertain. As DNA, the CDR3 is TGTGCCAGCAGTTTAGTGGGGAGAGGGGGCTACACCTTC. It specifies CASSLVGRGGYTF.